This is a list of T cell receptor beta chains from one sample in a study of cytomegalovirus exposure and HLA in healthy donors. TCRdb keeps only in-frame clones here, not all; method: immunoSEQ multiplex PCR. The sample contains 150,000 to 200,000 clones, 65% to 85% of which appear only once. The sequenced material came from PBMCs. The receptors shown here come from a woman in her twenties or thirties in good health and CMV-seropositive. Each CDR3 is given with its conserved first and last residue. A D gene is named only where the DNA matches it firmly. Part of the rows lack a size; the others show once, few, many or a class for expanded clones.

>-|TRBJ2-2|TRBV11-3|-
CASSFRRGNTGELFF
TGTGCCAGCAGCTTCCGGCGGGGGAACACCGGGGAGCTGTTTTTT
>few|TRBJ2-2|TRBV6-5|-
CASSYRGGTGELFF
TGTGCCAGCAGTTACAGGGGGGGGACCGGGGAGCTGTTTTTT
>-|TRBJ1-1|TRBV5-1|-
CASSLEGGLSTEAFF
TGCGCCAGCAGCTTGGAAGGGGGTTTAAGCACAGAAGCTTTCTTT
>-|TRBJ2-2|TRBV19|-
CASRWTIGGELFF
TGTGCCAGTAGGTGGACTATCGGCGGGGAGCTGTTTTTT
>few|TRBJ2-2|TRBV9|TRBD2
CASSVGGGGAGTGELFF
TGTGCCAGCAGCGTAGGGGGCGGGGGGGCCGGAACCGGGGAGCTGTTTTTT
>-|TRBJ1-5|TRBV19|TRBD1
CASRDRGNQPQHF
TGTGCCAGCCGGGACAGGGGCAATCAGCCCCAGCATTTT
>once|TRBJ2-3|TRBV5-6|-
CASSFTPNTQYF
TGTGCCAGCAGCTTCACACCGAATACGCAGTATTTT
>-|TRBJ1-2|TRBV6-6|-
CASSYAPTPDGYTF
TGTGCCAGCAGTTATGCGCCTACCCCTGATGGCTACACCTTC
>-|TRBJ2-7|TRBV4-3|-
CASSQDRDSYEQYF
TGCGCCAGCAGCCAAGACAGGGATTCCTACGAGCAGTACTTC
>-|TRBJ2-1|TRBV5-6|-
CASSPDTPNEQFF
TGTGCCAGCAGCCCTGACACACCGAATGAGCAGTTCTTC
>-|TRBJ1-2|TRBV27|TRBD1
CASSLRTGLNGYTF
TGTGCCAGCAGTTTAAGGACAGGTTTAAATGGCTACACCTTC
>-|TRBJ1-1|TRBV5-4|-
CASSLYRDTEAFF
TGTGCCAGCAGCTTGTATCGGGACACTGAAGCTTTCTTT
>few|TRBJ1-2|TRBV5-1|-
CASSVRVNYGYTF
TGCGCCAGCAGCGTTCGAGTGAACTATGGCTACACCTTC
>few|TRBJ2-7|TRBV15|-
CATSRDGTGTVQYF
TGTGCCACCAGCAGAGACGGGACTGGTACAGTGCAGTACTTC
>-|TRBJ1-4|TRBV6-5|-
CASSPLGVAEKLFF
TGTGCCAGCAGTCCTTTAGGGGTTGCTGAAAAACTGTTTTTT
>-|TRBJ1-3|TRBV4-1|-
CASSHVPANSGNTIYF
TGCGCCAGCAGCCACGTACCAGCGAACTCTGGAAACACCATATATTTT
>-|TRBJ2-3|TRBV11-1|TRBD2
CASSSGTSGTDTQYF
TGTGCCAGCAGCTCCGGGACTAGCGGCACAGATACGCAGTATTTT
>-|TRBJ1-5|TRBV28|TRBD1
CASRGQGGSNQPQHF
TGTGCCTCCAGGGGACAGGGAGGTAGCAATCAGCCCCAGCATTTT
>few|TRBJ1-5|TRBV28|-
CASRQGQPQHF
TGTGCCAGCAGACAGGGCCAGCCCCAGCATTTT
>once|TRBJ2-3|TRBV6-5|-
CASSYRRVDTQYF
TGTGCCAGCAGTTACAGGAGGGTAGATACGCAGTATTTT
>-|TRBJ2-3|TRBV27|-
CASSLSVGGRDTQYF
TGTGCCAGCAGTCTGTCCGTCGGGGGAAGGGATACGCAGTATTTT
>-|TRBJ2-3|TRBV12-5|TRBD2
CASGGGGAEGTDTQYF
TGTGCTAGTGGTGGCGGGGGGGCTGAAGGCACAGATACGCAGTATTTT
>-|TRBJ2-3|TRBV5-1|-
CASSLNLRGATDTQYF
TGCGCCAGCAGCTTGAACCTCAGGGGGGCCACAGATACGCAGTATTTT
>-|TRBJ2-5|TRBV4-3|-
CASSQMMGGGEQYF
TGCGCCAGCAGCCAGATGATGGGGGGTGGGGAGCAGTACTTC
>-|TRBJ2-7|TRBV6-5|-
CASSYSPASLTYEQYF
TGTGCCAGCAGTTACTCGCCCGCGAGCCTCACCTACGAGCAGTACTTC
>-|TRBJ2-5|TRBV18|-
CASSHLGQQETQYF
TGTGCCAGCTCGCATCTAGGACAGCAAGAGACCCAGTACTTC
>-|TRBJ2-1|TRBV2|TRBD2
CASSERGLAGYNEQFF
TGTGCCAGCAGTGAGAGGGGACTAGCGGGCTACAATGAGCAGTTCTTC
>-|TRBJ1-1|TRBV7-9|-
CASSLVAANTEAFF
TGTGCCAGCAGCTTGGTGGCCGCGAACACTGAAGCTTTCTTT
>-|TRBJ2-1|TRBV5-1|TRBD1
CASSSGTGVYNEQFF
TGCGCCAGCAGCTCCGGGACAGGGGTCTACAATGAGCAGTTCTTC
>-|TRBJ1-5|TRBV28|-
CASRSGIQPQHF
TGTGCCAGCAGGTCGGGAATTCAGCCCCAGCATTTT
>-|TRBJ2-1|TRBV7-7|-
CASSLSGLSNEQFF
TGTGCTAGCAGCTTATCGGGGTTGTCCAATGAGCAGTTCTTC
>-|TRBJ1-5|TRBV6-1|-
CASIARENQPQHF
TGTGCCAGCATAGCCAGAGAGAATCAGCCCCAGCATTTT
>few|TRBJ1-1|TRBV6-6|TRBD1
CASSHRGRLDTEAFF
TGTGCCAGCAGTCACAGGGGGCGGTTGGACACTGAAGCTTTCTTT
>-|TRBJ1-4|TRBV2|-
CASSGPVPSTNEKLFF
TGTGCCAGCAGTGGGCCAGTGCCGTCAACTAATGAAAAACTGTTTTTT
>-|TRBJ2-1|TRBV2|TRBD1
CASSDKGQGFDEQFF
TGTGCCAGCAGTGACAAGGGACAGGGGTTCGATGAGCAGTTCTTC
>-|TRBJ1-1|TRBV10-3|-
CAIIYQGRAFF
TGTGCCATCATTTACCAGGGGCGGGCTTTCTTT
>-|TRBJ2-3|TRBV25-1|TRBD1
CASSPMGQVTDTQYF
TGTGCCAGCAGCCCCATGGGACAGGTCACAGATACGCAGTATTTT
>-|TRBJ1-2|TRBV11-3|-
CASSPSDGYTF
TGTGCCAGCAGCCCCTCAGATGGCTACACCTTC
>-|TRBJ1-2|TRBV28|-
CASSFRGGARGYTF
TGTGCCAGCAGTTTCCGTGGGGGGGCAAGGGGCTACACCTTC
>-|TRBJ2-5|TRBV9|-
CASSVGGGRVIEETQYF
TGTGCCAGCAGCGTAGGCGGGGGCAGGGTCATTGAAGAGACCCAGTACTTC
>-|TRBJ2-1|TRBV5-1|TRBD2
CASSPWVGGLVDEQFF
TGCGCCAGCAGCCCTTGGGTGGGAGGGCTCGTCGATGAGCAGTTCTTC
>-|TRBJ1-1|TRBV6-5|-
CASSYSTGTNTEAFF
TGTGCCAGCAGTTACTCGACAGGAACGAACACTGAAGCTTTCTTT
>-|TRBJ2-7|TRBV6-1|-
CASSRENSYEQYF
TGTGCCAGCAGTCGGGAGAATTCCTACGAGCAGTACTTC
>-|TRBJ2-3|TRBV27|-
CASSELDKTDTQYF
TGTGCCAGCAGTGAACTCGACAAAACAGATACGCAGTATTTT
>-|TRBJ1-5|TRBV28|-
CASRVRSNQPQHF
TGTGCCAGCCGAGTGCGGAGCAATCAGCCCCAGCATTTT
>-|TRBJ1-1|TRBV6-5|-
CASNPFRSTEAFF
TGTGCCAGCAACCCGTTTAGGAGCACTGAAGCTTTCTTT
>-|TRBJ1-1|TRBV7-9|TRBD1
CASSLGQGSRLNTEAFF
TGTGCCAGCAGCTTAGGACAGGGTTCCCGTTTGAACACTGAAGCTTTCTTT
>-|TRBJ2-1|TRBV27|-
CASSLYVRREQFF
TGTGCCAGCAGTTTATACGTACGGAGAGAGCAGTTCTTC
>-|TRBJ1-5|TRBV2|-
CASSEGGIVGQPQHF
TGTGCCAGCAGTGAGGGAGGTATTGTGGGACAGCCCCAGCATTTT
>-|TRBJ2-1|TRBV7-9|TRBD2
CASSFPSLAGGRDEQFF
TGTGCCAGCAGCTTTCCGAGTCTAGCGGGAGGTCGAGATGAGCAGTTCTTC
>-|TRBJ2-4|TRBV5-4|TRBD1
CASSFTGGAAKNIQYF
TGTGCCAGCAGCTTTACAGGGGGCGCGGCCAAAAACATTCAGTACTTC
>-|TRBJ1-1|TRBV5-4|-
CASSLGGGGNTEAFF
TGTGCCAGCAGCTTGGGAGGCGGTGGGAACACTGAAGCTTTCTTT
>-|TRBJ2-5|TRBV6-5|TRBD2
CASSLTAGQAETQYF
TGTGCCAGCAGTCTCACAGCGGGGCAGGCGGAGACCCAGTACTTC
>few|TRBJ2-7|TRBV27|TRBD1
CASSPHRGTPYEQYF
TGTGCCAGCAGTCCTCACAGGGGGACCCCCTACGAGCAGTACTTC
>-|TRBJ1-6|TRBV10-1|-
CASSGLINSPLHF
TGCGCCAGCTCCGGACTGATTAATTCACCCCTCCACTTT
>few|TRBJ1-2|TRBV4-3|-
CASSQDLPMRAANYGYTF
TGCGCCAGCAGCCAAGATCTCCCGATGAGGGCGGCGAACTATGGCTACACCTTC